This is a list of T cell receptor beta chains from one sample in a study of blood T cell repertoires in COVID-19. Using immunoSEQ multiplex PCR, the repertoire was profiled, and TCRdb retains in-frame clones only, with some absent. This table holds fewer than 200,000 clones, about 85% found once. Sequenced sample: peripheral blood. The receptor source for this set is a man between 60 and 75 years old with acute or convalescent COVID-19. The CDR3 runs from the conserved cysteine through the conserved F or W. Fields, in order: clone size, J gene, V gene, D gene, CDR3 DNA, CDR3 protein. The D gene is left open where the match is weak. Only some rows state a clone size, as once, few, many or a class for expanded clones.

abundance: NA
j_gene: TRBJ2-1
v_gene: TRBV9
d_gene: TRBD2
CDR3nt: TGTGCCAGCAGCAAGGGACTAGCGGGAGGGTCCTACAATGAGCAGTTCTTC
CDR3aa: CASSKGLAGGSYNEQFF

abundance: NA
j_gene: TRBJ2-7
v_gene: TRBV29-1
d_gene: NA
CDR3nt: TGCAGCGTGGTGACAGAGTCCTACGAGCAGTACTTC
CDR3aa: CSVVTESYEQYF

abundance: NA
j_gene: TRBJ1-2
v_gene: TRBV2
d_gene: TRBD1
CDR3nt: TGTGCCAGCAGAAGGGGACAGGCAGTCTATGGCTACACCTTC
CDR3aa: CASRRGQAVYGYTF

abundance: NA
j_gene: TRBJ1-5
v_gene: TRBV7-8
d_gene: NA
CDR3nt: TGTGCCAGCAGCTTAGAAGGGCAGGGAAGTGATCAGCCCCAGCATTTT
CDR3aa: CASSLEGQGSDQPQHF

abundance: NA
j_gene: TRBJ1-3
v_gene: TRBV6-5
d_gene: NA
CDR3nt: TGTGCCAGCACCCCTTCGGTCATCTCTGGAAACACCATATATTTT
CDR3aa: CASTPSVISGNTIYF

abundance: NA
j_gene: TRBJ1-5
v_gene: TRBV30
d_gene: NA
CDR3nt: TGTGCCTGGAGTCCTGGGGCCAATCAGCCCCAGCATTTT
CDR3aa: CAWSPGANQPQHF

abundance: NA
j_gene: TRBJ1-1
v_gene: TRBV11-3
d_gene: NA
CDR3nt: TGTGCCAGCAGCTTAGATAATCAGTTCACTGAAGCTTTCTTT
CDR3aa: CASSLDNQFTEAFF

abundance: NA
j_gene: TRBJ2-5
v_gene: TRBV6-1
d_gene: NA
CDR3nt: TGTGCCAGCAGTGAAGATTCGAGGCAGGGGCAGGAGACCCAGTACTTC
CDR3aa: CASSEDSRQGQETQYF

abundance: NA
j_gene: TRBJ2-7
v_gene: TRBV5-1
d_gene: NA
CDR3nt: TGCGCCAGCAGCCCCGGACTCCCCGGGATCTACGAGCAGTACTTC
CDR3aa: CASSPGLPGIYEQYF

abundance: NA
j_gene: TRBJ1-2
v_gene: TRBV19
d_gene: NA
CDR3nt: TGTGCCAGTCGACAGGCGCTCGACTATGGCTACACCTTC
CDR3aa: CASRQALDYGYTF

abundance: NA
j_gene: TRBJ2-5
v_gene: TRBV24-1
d_gene: NA
CDR3nt: TGTGCCACCAGCCACCCGGGGCAAGAGACCCAGTACTTC
CDR3aa: CATSHPGQETQYF

abundance: once
j_gene: TRBJ2-5
v_gene: TRBV3-1/TRBV3-2
d_gene: NA
CDR3nt: TGTGCCAGCAGCCAAGATGTCCAGCGGGAGACCCAGTACTTC
CDR3aa: CASSQDVQRETQYF

abundance: NA
j_gene: TRBJ2-5
v_gene: TRBV5-4
d_gene: NA
CDR3nt: TGTGCCAGCAGTTCCCCAGGAACACAAGAGACCCAGTACTTC
CDR3aa: CASSSPGTQETQYF

abundance: once
j_gene: TRBJ2-2
v_gene: TRBV5-1
d_gene: TRBD1
CDR3nt: TGCGCCAGCAGCCAGAGGACAGGGGACACCGGGGAGCTGTTTTTT
CDR3aa: CASSQRTGDTGELFF

abundance: NA
j_gene: TRBJ1-1
v_gene: TRBV18
d_gene: NA
CDR3nt: TGTGCCAGCTCCGCCCCGGGGGTACACACTGAAGCTTTCTTT
CDR3aa: CASSAPGVHTEAFF

abundance: NA
j_gene: TRBJ2-7
v_gene: TRBV27
d_gene: TRBD1
CDR3nt: TGTGCCAGCAGTTTATATACAGGGGACCTCTCCTACGAGCAGTACTTC
CDR3aa: CASSLYTGDLSYEQYF